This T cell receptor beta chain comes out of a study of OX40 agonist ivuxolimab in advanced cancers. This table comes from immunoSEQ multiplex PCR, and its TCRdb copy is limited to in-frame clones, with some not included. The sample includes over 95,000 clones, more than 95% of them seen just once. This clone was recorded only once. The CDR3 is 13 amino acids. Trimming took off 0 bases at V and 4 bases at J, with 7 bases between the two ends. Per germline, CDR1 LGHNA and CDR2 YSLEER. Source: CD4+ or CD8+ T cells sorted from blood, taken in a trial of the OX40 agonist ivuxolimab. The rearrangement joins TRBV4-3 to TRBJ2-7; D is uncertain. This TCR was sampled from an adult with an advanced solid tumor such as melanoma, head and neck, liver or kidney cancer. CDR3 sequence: CASSQDGLYEQYF. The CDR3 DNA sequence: TGCGCCAGCAGCCAAGACGGTTTATACGAGCAGTACTTC.